What follows is one TCR beta chain and its context. Seattle patient enrollment occurred during active infection, with longitudinal follow-up thereafter. TCRdb's copy holds only in-frame clones and misses some; the assay was immunoSEQ multiplex PCR. The sample has some 65,000 clones, 90% seen once. Germline V gene lookup returns CDR1 SNHLY and CDR2 FYNNEI. The CDR3 runs to 14 residues. V was pared by 7 bases and J by 6 bases, with 15 bases between. This record belongs to a study of blood T cell repertoires in COVID-19. Study information: From T cells, B-cell-depleted T cells, or PBMCs came the material, which was cDNA or gDNA.

Material: peripheral blood. V and J are TRBV2 and TRBJ1-4, with D perhaps matching TRBD1 (6 bases). The receptor was derived from a man between 50 and 59 years old with COVID-19, enrolled during active disease. The CDR3 DNA reads TGTGCCAGCATGGACGGTAACAGGGATGAAAAACTGTTTTTT. It encodes CASMDGNRDEKLFF. The full variable domain, its missing parts supplied by reference TRBV2 and TRBJ1-4, is EPEVTQTPSHQVTQMGQEVILRCVPISNHLYFYWYRQILGQKVEFLVSFYNNEISEKSEIFDDQFSVERPDGSNFTLKIRSTKLEDSAMYFCASMDGNRDEKLFFGSGTQLSVL.